These 9 T cell receptor beta chains were sequenced from one sample in a study of T cells in Graves' hyperthyroidism and ophthalmopathy. Regions amplified from RNA transcripts were the TCR beta CDR3 regions. Primed by the HTBI set, a first-round RT-PCR was run on the TCR CDR3. TCRdb reanalysed the multiplex PCR reads using MiXCR and keeps one entry per CDR3 protein. The sample holds 75,000 to 100,000 distinct CDR3 sequences; about 51% are singletons and the top ten take roughly a quarter. The sequencing input was blood. Receptors were obtained from a middle-aged woman with Graves' hyperthyroidism.

This clonotype showed up many times. The chain employs TRBV6-5 and TRBJ2-7; 8 bases fit TRBD2. This CDR3 is built from 14 residues. Germline V lookup: CDR1 MNHEY, CDR2 SVGAGI. The junction had 7 bases not matched to a gene; V was cut back by 7 bases and J by 2 bases. DNA of the CDR3: TGTGCCAGCACTCCGGGACTAGTACCCTACGAGCAGTACTTC. Translated, it gives CASTPGLVPYEQYF.

With regard to this clonotype: No conserved phenylalanine or tryptophan is present at the end of the CDR3, so a read error is the likely explanation. Because the CDR3's place on the DNA is in doubt, the DNA is left out and the CDR3 is given as listed by TCRdb. The V gene is TRBV24-1, the J gene TRBJ1-1. Germline V lookup: CDR1 KGHDR, CDR2 SFDVKD. The CDR3 is 10 amino acids long, termini counted. The CDR3 loop reads CATSDRSVLY.

At least ten counts were recorded for this clonotype. The chain uses TRBV7-9 and TRBJ1-1; possibly TRBD1 for D (5 bases). CDR1 is SEHNR, CDR2 FQNEAQ, per germline (reference sequence). V was cut by 1 base and J by 11 bases, with 11 bases left in between. CDR3 size: 12 residues. The CDR3 nucleotides are TGTGCCAGCAGCTTAGTGCCTAGGGACGCTTTCTTT. Translated, it gives CASSLVPRDAFF.

This clonotype was seen at least ten times. J is TRBJ1-2 and V is TRBV7-2; tentative D call: TRBD1 (5 bases). Germline CDR1 SGHTA, CDR2 FQGNSA. The germline V and J ends were trimmed by 1 base and 6 bases, with 9 bases remaining between them. The CDR3 runs to 13 residues. The CDR3 protein is CASSLVSRDGYTF. DNA of the CDR3: TGTGCCAGCAGCTTAGTCTCCAGGGATGGCTACACCTTC.

This clonotype was detected once. The rearrangement joins TRBV7-2 to TRBJ2-7; 9 bases match TRBD1. Trimming removed 1 base from V and 4 bases from J; junction bases left unmatched: 5. CDR1 SGHTA and CDR2 FQGNSA come from the germline V gene. This CDR3 comprises 15 residues. CDR3 in amino acids: CASSLGAGQGYEQYF. The CDR3 nucleotides are TGTGCCAGCAGCTTAGGGGCGGGACAGGGTTACGAGCAGTACTTC. The full variable domain, with the rest looked up from reference TRBV7-2 and TRBJ2-7, is GAGVSQSPSNKVTEKGKDVELRCDPISGHTALYWYRQSLGQGLEFLIYFQGNSAPDKSGLPSDRFSAERTGGSVSTLTIQRTQQEDSAVYLCASSLGAGQGYEQYFGPGTRLTVT.

This clonotype was picked up a small number of times. CDR3 nucleotides: TGTGCCAGCAGTTTCAGGACTAGCGGGAGGACCGGGGAGCTGTTTTTT. Translated, it gives CASSFRTSGRTGELFF. J is TRBJ2-2 and V is TRBV2, with TRBD2 matching over 14 bases. Germline CDR1 reads SNHLY; CDR2 reads FYNNEI. The CDR3 is 16 residues long. Unmatched junction bases numbered 4, after V lost 5 bases and J lost 5 bases.

This clonotype was seen repeatedly, ten times or more. V gene TRBV7-2 combines with J gene TRBJ1-2, with D tentatively TRBD1 (6 bases). V lost 1 base and J lost 7, with 13 bases in between. CDR3 length: 14 amino acids. The germline gives CDR1 SGHTA, CDR2 FQGNSA. This chain's CDR3 is CASSLDPGAGGYTF. The CDR3 DNA follows: TGTGCCAGCAGCTTAGACCCAGGGGCCGGTGGCTACACCTTC.

The sample holds many counts of this clonotype. The V gene is TRBV2, the J gene TRBJ1-1, with no clear D. The CDR3 totals 10 residues. CDR1 is SNHLY and CDR2 is FYNNEI in the germline V gene. V lost 2 bases and J lost 10, with 5 bases in between. For the CDR3, the DNA is TGTGCCAGCAGTGAAATGGTAGCTTTCTTT. Its translation: CASSEMVAFF.

This chain's CDR3 is CASSGQGLTDTGETQYF. The CDR3 DNA reads as TGTGCCAGCAGCGGACAGGGCCTCACGGACACCGGGGAGACCCAGTACTTC. V usage is TRBV7-2 and J usage is TRBJ2-5; 8 nucleotides line up with TRBD1. The ends lost 5 bases at V and 5 bases at J; junction bases unmatched: 16. The germline V gene encodes CDR1 SGHTA and CDR2 FQGNSA. The CDR3 contains 17 residues.